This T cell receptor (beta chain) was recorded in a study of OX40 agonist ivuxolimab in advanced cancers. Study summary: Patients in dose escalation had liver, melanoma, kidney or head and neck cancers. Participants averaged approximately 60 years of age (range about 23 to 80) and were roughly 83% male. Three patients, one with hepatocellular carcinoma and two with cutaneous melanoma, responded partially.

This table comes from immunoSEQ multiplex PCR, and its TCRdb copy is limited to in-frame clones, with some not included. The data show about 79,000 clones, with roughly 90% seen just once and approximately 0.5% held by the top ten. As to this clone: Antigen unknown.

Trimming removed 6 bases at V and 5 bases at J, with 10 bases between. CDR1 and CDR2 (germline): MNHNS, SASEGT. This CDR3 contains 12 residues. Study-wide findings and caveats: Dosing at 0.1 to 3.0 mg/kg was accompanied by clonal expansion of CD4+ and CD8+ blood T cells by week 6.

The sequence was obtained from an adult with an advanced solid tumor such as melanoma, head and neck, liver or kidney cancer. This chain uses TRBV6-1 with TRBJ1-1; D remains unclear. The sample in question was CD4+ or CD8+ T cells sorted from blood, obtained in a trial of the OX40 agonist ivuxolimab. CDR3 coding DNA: TGTGCCAGCAGCGTACTACTGACTGAAGCTTTCTTT. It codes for CASSVLLTEAFF.